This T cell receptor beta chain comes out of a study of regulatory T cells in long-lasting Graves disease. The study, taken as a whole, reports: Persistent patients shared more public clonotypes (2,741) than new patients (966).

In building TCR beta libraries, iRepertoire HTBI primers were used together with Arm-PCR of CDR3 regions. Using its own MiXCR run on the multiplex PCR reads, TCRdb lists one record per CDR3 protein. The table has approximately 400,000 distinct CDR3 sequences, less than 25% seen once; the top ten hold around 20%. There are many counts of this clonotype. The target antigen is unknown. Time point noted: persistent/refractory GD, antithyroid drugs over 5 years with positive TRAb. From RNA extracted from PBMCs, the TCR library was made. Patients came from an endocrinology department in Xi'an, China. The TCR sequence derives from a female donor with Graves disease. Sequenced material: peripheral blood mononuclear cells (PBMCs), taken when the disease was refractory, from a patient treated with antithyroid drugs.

Here the CDR3 reads CASSYEGGGTEAFF. The CDR3 DNA is TGTGCCAGCAGTTACGAGGGGGGTGGAACTGAAGCTTTCTTT. The genes are TRBV6-2 or TRBV6-3 and TRBJ1-1; tentative D call: TRBD1 (6 bases). CDR3 length: 14 amino acids. Looked up from germline, CDR1 is MNHEY and CDR2 is SVGEGT. Trimming left V 2 bases short and J 5 bases short, with 12 bases between.